These T cell receptor beta chains were read from a single sample in a study of early T cells in non-severe SARS-CoV-2 infection. TCRdb reprocessed the 5' RACE reads with MiXCR, giving one entry per CDR3 protein. This sample yields about 55,000 distinct CDR3 sequences, of which around 6.6% are seen a single time; 5.8% belongs to the top ten. Source: whole blood, taken at baseline. The receptors shown here come from an adult who was a healthcare worker with PCR-confirmed SARS-CoV-2 infection or an uninfected control (not recorded which). Each CDR3 is given with its conserved first and last residue. Each record gives: CDR3 DNA, CDR3 protein, clone size, CDR3 length, V gene, J gene, D gene. D genes are given only for firm matches. A row's size may be missing; if present it is once, few, many or a size class.

TGTGCCAGCAGCCAATTCGGACAGTCTATCTCTGGAAACACCATATATTTT	CASSQFGQSISGNTIYF	few	17	TRBV4-2	TRBJ1-3	NA
TGTGCCACCAGTGATTTCTTGAGCCCTGAGCAGTACTTC	CATSDFLSPEQYF	many	13	TRBV24-1	TRBJ2-7	NA
TGCAGTGCTAGGAGGGGGCGATCGATGGATTCACCCCTCCACTTT	CSARRGRSMDSPLHF	many	15	TRBV20-1	TRBJ1-6	TRBD1
TGTGCCAGCAGCCTAGGGGGACTAAGCACAGATACGCAGTATTTT	CASSLGGLSTDTQYF	many	15	TRBV5-4	TRBJ2-3	NA
TGTGCCAGCAGTGAGGTGGCAGGGGAGCAGTTCTTC	CASSEVAGEQFF	NA	12	TRBV2	TRBJ2-1	NA
TGTGCCAGTCTGGGTCGAGCAGATACGCAGTATTTT	CASLGRADTQYF	many	12	TRBV27	TRBJ2-3	NA
TGCGCCAGCAGCCGTGTCATATCGGAAAAACTGTTTTTT	CASSRVISEKLFF	many	13	TRBV5-1	TRBJ1-4	NA
TGTGCCAGCAGTTTGGTCGGGGGCATCTACGAGCAGTACTTC	CASSLVGGIYEQYF	many	14	TRBV25-1	TRBJ2-7	NA
TGCGCCAGCAGCTCAAACCACTACGAGCAGTACTTC	CASSSNHYEQYF	many	12	TRBV5-1	TRBJ2-7	NA
TGCAGCGTTCAGAAGCCCCTACTCACAGATACGCAGTATTTT	CSVQKPLLTDTQYF	many	14	TRBV29-1	TRBJ2-3	NA
TGCAGCGCAGGGGAGTGGAACTATGGCTACACCTTC	CSAGEWNYGYTF	many	12	TRBV29-1	TRBJ1-2	NA
TGTGCCAGCAGTACCCGGGACCTGGGGATGAACTTC	CASSTRDLGMNF	few	12	TRBV11-2	TRBJ2-5	NA
TGTGCCAGCAGTTACGGACAGGGGTCAGATACGCAGTATTTT	CASSYGQGSDTQYF	many	14	TRBV6-6	TRBJ2-3	TRBD1
TGCGCCAGCAGCTTGTCTGACAGGGGTACGGACATATATTTT	CASSLSDRGTDIYF	many	14	TRBV5-1	TRBJ1-3	TRBD1
TGTGCCAGCAGTCCCCGGGGGGCTTCGTACAATGAGCAGTTCTTC	CASSPRGASYNEQFF	many	15	TRBV13	TRBJ2-1	NA
TGCAGCGTTGTCGTGGTGAGGACAGGCAATGAAAAACTGTTTTTT	CSVVVVRTGNEKLFF	NA	15	TRBV29-1	TRBJ1-4	TRBD1
TGCGCCAGCAGCCAAGTTAGGGAGAGCTACGAGCAGTACTTC	CASSQVRESYEQYF	many	14	TRBV4-3	TRBJ2-7	NA
TGTGCCAGCAGCCCCGGGACAGGGGGCTTTTATAGCAATCAGCCCCAGCATTTT	CASSPGTGGFYSNQPQHF	few	18	TRBV3-1	TRBJ1-5	TRBD1
TGTGCCAGCAGCCAAGATTTCCGCGGGGTAACCGGGGAGCTGTTTTTT	CASSQDFRGVTGELFF	many	16	TRBV4-2	TRBJ2-2	NA
TGTGCCAGCAGCTTAAGGTCAGAAAACATTCAGTACTTC	CASSLRSENIQYF	NA	13	TRBV7-9	TRBJ2-4	NA
TGCGCCAGCAGAATAAGCCGGGGACAGGGATCCAATGAGCAGTTCTTC	CASRISRGQGSNEQFF	many	16	TRBV5-1	TRBJ2-1	TRBD1
TGTGCCAGCTCACCACTACAGATTAATGAAAAACTGTTTTTT	CASSPLQINEKLFF	many	14	TRBV18	TRBJ1-4	NA